Listed here are 20 T cell receptor beta chains from one sample, sequenced in a study of tissue T cells after allogeneic stem cell transplantation. Clones were read by immunoSEQ multiplex PCR, and TCRdb kept only the in-frame ones, dropping some. The data contain around 28,000 clones, 65% to 90% of them singletons. The sequences come from blood, collected before transplantation. The receptor set was obtained from a woman aged 18-50 years who later had graft-versus-host disease after an allogeneic stem cell transplant.

This clone qualifies as medium-sized (0.01 to 0.1%). J is TRBJ2-5 and V is TRBV7-3, with D tentatively TRBD2 (5 bases). The CDR3 extends over 14 amino acids. In germline, CDR1 is SGHTA, CDR2 FQGTGA. V gave up 5 bases and J gave up 1 base, with 11 bases separating them. CDR3 DNA: TGTGCCAGCAGCCCCACCGGACTCCAAGAGACCCAGTACTTC. Residues: CASSPTGLQETQYF. Together with reference TRBV7-3 and TRBJ2-5, the CDR3 gives the full variable domain: GAGVSQTPSNKVTEKGKYVELRCDPISGHTALYWYRQSLGQGPEFLIYFQGTGAADDSGLPNDRFFAVRPEGSVSTLKIQRTERGDSAVYLCASSPTGLQETQYFGPGTRLLVL.

The rearrangement uses TRBV30 and TRBJ1-5; 7 positions match TRBD1. The CDR3 length is 14 residues. Germline V CDR1 and CDR2: GTSNPN, SVGIG (reference sequence). After removal of 0 bases from V and 6 bases from J, the junction contained 5 bases not matched to a gene. CDR3 nucleotide sequence: TGTGCCTGGAGTGTACGACAGGGCGGTCAGCCCCAGCATTTT. Protein sequence: CAWSVRQGGQPQHF.

The chain joins TRBV7-2 to TRBJ1-1; D is unresolved. Per the germline V gene, CDR1 is SGHTA and CDR2 is FQGNSA. V was trimmed by 5 bases and J by 1 base, leaving 14 bases between them. CDR3 length: 15 amino acids. CDR3 bases: TGTGCCAGCAGCCCGGACTCCTGGGCGAACACTGAAGCTTTCTTT. Encoded protein: CASSPDSWANTEAFF.

The chain combines TRBV20-1 with TRBJ1-1, with a possible D match to TRBD1 (5 bases). The CDR3 is 11 amino acids. The V end lost 5 bases, the J end lost 11 bases, and 15 bases lay between the germline ends. Germline V lookup: CDR1 DFQATT, CDR2 SNEGSKA (reference sequence). In nucleotides, the CDR3 is TGCAGTGCTGTCATCAGGGAAAATGCTTTCTTT. Translating gives CSAVIRENAFF.

This clone was seen a single time. V gene TRBV5-4 combines with J gene TRBJ1-1, with D tentatively TRBD1 (6 bases). This CDR3 region has 15 residues. The germline V gene encodes CDR1 SGHNT and CDR2 YYREEE (reference sequence). Trimming pared 4 bases from V and 5 bases from J, leaving 18 bases between. The CDR3 loop is CASSPHRGPGTEAFF. DNA of the CDR3: TGTGCCAGCAGCCCCCATCGGGGGCCGGGGACTGAAGCTTTCTTT.

The chain is built from TRBV4-1 and TRBJ1-5; the D is unclear. Trimming left V 0 bases short and J 3 bases short, with 12 bases between. This CDR3 contains 16 residues. The V gene's germline CDR1 is MGHRA and CDR2 YSYEKL. The DNA of the CDR3 is TGCGCCAGCAGCCAAGATTCGGCACTACCCAATCAGCCCCAGCATTTT. Translating gives CASSQDSALPNQPQHF.

V gene TRBV7-9 combines with J gene TRBJ1-6; 7 bases are a match to TRBD1. V was pared by 0 bases and J by 5 bases, with 4 bases of the junction left unmatched. Germline V CDR1 and CDR2: SEHNR, FQNEAQ (reference sequence). The CDR3 has 16 residues. The CDR3 is CASSLAVRGNNSPLHF. In DNA form, the CDR3 reads TGTGCCAGCAGCTTAGCGGTCAGGGGGAATAATTCACCCCTCCACTTT.

The CDR3 reads CASSQYGYGYTF. For the CDR3, the DNA is TGTGCCAGCAGCCAATACGGCTATGGCTACACCTTC. The rearrangement uses TRBV14 and TRBJ1-2; D remains unclear. Germline CDR1 reads SGHDN; CDR2 reads FVKESK. The ends were cut back, 2 bases at V and 4 bases at J, with 5 bases in the middle. CDR3 size: 12 residues.

The rearrangement uses TRBV6-6 and TRBJ1-5; the match to TRBD1 covers 9 bases. The V gene's germline CDR1 is MNHNY and CDR2 SVGAGI (reference sequence). There are 14 residues in the CDR3. Germline trimming cut 3 bases from V and 5 bases from J; bases unmatched to any gene: 2. The CDR3 nucleotides are TGTGCCAGCAGTTATTACAGGGGGCATCAGCCCCAGCATTTT. It specifies CASSYYRGHQPQHF.

The CDR3 DNA is TGTGCCAGCTCACCTAGGGACAGGTGCCTGAACACCATATATTTT. Protein product: CASSPRDRCLNTIYF. V usage is TRBV18 and J usage is TRBJ1-3; 8 bases line up with TRBD1. The CDR3 runs 15 residues. The germline V gene encodes CDR1 KGHSH and CDR2 LQKENI. Trimming cost V 3 bases and J 7 bases; bases outside gene matches: 8.

In DNA, the CDR3 is TGCGCCAGCAGCTTGGGTCGGTTCGAGCAGTACTTC. It translates to CASSLGRFEQYF. V usage is TRBV5-1 and J usage is TRBJ2-7; D remains ambiguous. This CDR3 spans 12 amino acids. The V end was cut by 0 bases, the J end by 6 bases, with 7 bases between. Germline CDR1 is SGHRS and CDR2 is YFSETQ.

J is TRBJ2-3 and V is TRBV6-4; 11 nucleotides agree with TRBD2. The CDR3 consists of 15 residues. Losses at the gene ends were 3 bases for V and 4 bases for J; bases not matched to a gene: 3. CDR1 and CDR2 from the germline V gene are MRHNA and SNTAGT. The CDR3: CASSDSGGASDTQYF. The CDR3 bases are TGTGCCAGCAGTGATAGCGGGGGGGCCTCAGATACGCAGTATTTT.

As regards this clone: The limits of the CDR3 on the DNA are not certain, so only TCRdb's listed CDR3 is given. The genes are TRBV23-1 and TRBJ1-1; the table's D call, TRBD1, has no DNA check behind it. TRBV23-1 is labeled an ORF, and its function is uncertain. The CDR3 is 24 residues long, ends included. CDR3 loop: CASSDRGTLKLSLDTRQGYTEAFF.

The genes are TRBV4-2 and TRBJ2-7; TRBD2 is a possible D gene (5 bases). Trimming stripped 1 base from V and 4 bases from J, with 17 bases between. Per the germline V gene, CDR1 is LGHNA and CDR2 is YNFKEQ. This CDR3 has 16 residues. The CDR3 region is CASSQGHEGFSYEQYF. The CDR3 DNA follows: TGTGCCAGCAGCCAAGGACACGAGGGATTTAGTTACGAGCAGTACTTC.

This chain links TRBV3-1 (or the pseudogene TRBV3-2) with TRBJ2-7; 9 nucleotides line up with TRBD2. V gave up 4 bases and J gave up 3 bases; unmatched junction bases: 4. The CDR3 contains 14 residues. Germline V gives CDR1 LGHDT, CDR2 YNNKEL (reference sequence). The CDR3 spells CASSRTSDHYEQYF. CDR3 DNA: TGTGCCAGCAGCCGGACTAGCGACCACTACGAGCAGTACTTC.

The CDR3 here is CASSSKTDYNEQFF. DNA of the CDR3: TGCGCCAGCAGCTCGAAGACAGACTACAATGAGCAGTTCTTC. This chain joins TRBV5-1 and TRBJ2-1; tentative D call: TRBD1 (5 bases). The CDR3 covers 14 residues. Trimming shortened V by 3 bases and J by 3 bases, and 10 bases separated the two germline ends. Germline CDR1 and CDR2: SGHRS and YFSETQ. Supplemented by reference TRBV5-1 and TRBJ2-1, the full variable domain reads KAGVTQTPRYLIKTRGQQVTLSCSPISGHRSVSWYQQTPGQGLQFLFEYFSETQRNKGNFPGRFSGRQFSNSRSEMNVSTLELGDSALYLCASSSKTDYNEQFFGPGTRLTVL.

This clone was observed a few times. The CDR3 DNA reads as TGTGCCAGTAGTCCCCACGGCAGTGGTTCACCCCTCCACTTT. Translating gives CASSPHGSGSPLHF. The chain has TRBV19 and TRBJ1-6; D remains ambiguous. The CDR3 is 14 residues long. Germline CDR1 LNHDA, CDR2 SQIVND (reference sequence). Trimming took 5 bases from V and 9 from J, leaving 14 bases between them.

This sequence joins TRBV11-2 and TRBJ2-1, with 7 bases matching TRBD2. CDR3 length: 16 residues. Germline CDR1 reads SGHAT; CDR2 reads FQNNGV. V lost 0 bases and J lost 4; bases outside the gene matches: 6. The CDR3 reads CASSLDSGRGYNEQFF. The DNA for the CDR3 is TGTGCCAGCAGCTTAGATTCGGGGCGGGGGTACAATGAGCAGTTCTTC.

The V call is TRBV9, the J call TRBJ1-1, with 9 bases matching TRBD1. Per germline, CDR1 SGDLS and CDR2 YYNGEE. The CDR3 runs to 17 residues. Losses at the gene ends were 0 bases for V and 3 bases for J; bases not matched to a gene: 9. This CDR3 is CASSVGTGGFMDTEAFF. The CDR3 region has the DNA TGTGCCAGCAGCGTAGGAACAGGGGGCTTCATGGACACTGAAGCTTTCTTT.

This clone was seen once. CDR3 coding DNA: TGTGCCAGCAGCCAAGTAGCGGGAGGGGAATACAATGAGCAGTTCTTC. This codes for CASSQVAGGEYNEQFF. The V call is TRBV4-2, the J call TRBJ2-1, with 11 bases fitting TRBD2. The CDR3 runs 16 residues. With V trimmed by 1 base and J by 4 bases, 3 bases remained unmatched. Germline CDR1 is LGHNA and CDR2 is YNFKEQ.